The 28 T cell receptor beta chains presented below share a single source sample, sequenced in a study of blood T cell repertoires in COVID-19. TCRdb keeps only in-frame clones here, not all; method: immunoSEQ multiplex PCR. The sample consists of 300,000 or so clones, around 88% of them appearing once. What was sequenced was peripheral blood. Receptors were obtained from a woman under 40 who had recovered from COVID-19.

The chain employs TRBV5-4 and TRBJ2-7, with 7 bases lining up with TRBD1. Losses at the gene ends were 4 bases for V and 6 bases for J; bases not matched to a gene: 7. From germline, CDR1 is SGHNT and CDR2 YYREEE (reference sequence). This CDR3 spans 13 amino acids. The DNA for the CDR3 is TGTGCCAGCAGCCCGGGACAGAACCGCGAGCAGTACTTC. Its translation is CASSPGQNREQYF.

The chain recombines TRBV29-1 with TRBJ2-1; 7 bases map to TRBD1. V trimming: 4 bases; J trimming: 9 bases; junction bases outside the gene matches: 18. This CDR3 region has 16 residues. Germline CDR1 and CDR2: SQVTM and ANQGSEA. CDR3 amino acids: CSVVYRMDRTYAEQFF. The CDR3 DNA reads TGCAGCGTTGTTTACCGCATGGACAGGACGTACGCTGAGCAGTTCTTC.

In DNA, the CDR3 is TGTGCCAGCAGTCCACAGGGGGCTGGCAATCAGCCCCAGCATTTT. It codes for CASSPQGAGNQPQHF. V usage is TRBV2 and J usage is TRBJ1-5, with 9 bases that match TRBD1. V lost 5 bases, J lost 2 bases, and 4 bases stayed unmatched. Germline assignment: CDR1 SNHLY and CDR2 FYNNEI. The CDR3 is 15 residues long.

The chain combines TRBV18 with TRBJ1-1, with a possible D match to TRBD1 (6 bases). The CDR3 spans 15 residues. CDR1 KGHSH and CDR2 LQKENI come from the germline V gene. With 4 bases removed from V and 0 bases from J, the gap between germline ends came to 12 bases. The CDR3 nucleotides read TGTGCCAGCTCACGTCAGGGGCCCATGAACACTGAAGCTTTCTTT. This translates into CASSRQGPMNTEAFF.

The chain is built from TRBV5-5 and TRBJ2-3; 9 nucleotides line up with TRBD2. V lost 0 bases, J lost 6 bases, and 17 bases stayed unmatched. Germline CDR1 is SGHKS and CDR2 is YYEKEE (reference sequence). This CDR3 comprises 19 residues. CDR3 sequence: CASSLGGDGYSGGRDTQYF. DNA for the CDR3: TGTGCCAGCAGCTTGGGAGGGGACGGGTATAGCGGGGGACGGGATACGCAGTATTTT.

The chain recombines TRBV5-1 with TRBJ1-2, with 8 bases matching TRBD1. Germline V lookup: CDR1 SGHRS, CDR2 YFSETQ. V was clipped by 3 bases and J by 7 bases; unmatched bases: 5. The CDR3 has 13 amino acids. The CDR3 coding sequence is TGCGCCAGCAGCTGGACAGGGACAGGTGGCTACACCTTC. Its protein product is CASSWTGTGGYTF.

The gene calls are TRBV19 and TRBJ2-2, with 8 positions matching TRBD1. Germline-derived CDR1 and CDR2 are LNHDA and SQIVND (reference sequence). CDR3 length equals 14 residues. The junction had 2 bases not matched to a gene; V was cut back by 4 bases and J by 4 bases. CDR3 amino acids: CASSTTGVTGELFF. The DNA for the CDR3 is TGTGCCAGTAGTACGACAGGGGTCACCGGGGAGCTGTTTTTT.

The chain joins TRBV2 to TRBJ2-7; D remains ambiguous. Germline loops: CDR1 SNHLY, CDR2 FYNNEI. The V gene lost 3 bases and the J gene lost 0 bases, with 12 bases spanning the gap. The CDR3 extends over 15 amino acids. The CDR3 region is CASSDYISNSYEQYF. The DNA for the CDR3 is TGTGCCAGCAGTGATTATATTAGCAACTCCTACGAGCAGTACTTC.

This rearrangement joins TRBV6-5 to TRBJ2-2, with D possibly matching TRBD1 (5 bases). The CDR3 runs to 13 residues. V was trimmed by 4 bases and J by 5 bases, leaving 8 bases between them. Per the germline V gene, CDR1 is MNHEY and CDR2 is SVGAGI. CDR3 coding DNA: TGTGCCAGCAGTTTTGCAGGGACCGGGGAGCTGTTTTTT. Encoded protein: CASSFAGTGELFF.

This chain connects TRBV10-3 to TRBJ2-7; 7 positions agree with TRBD1. This CDR3 is 12 amino acids long. Trimming cost V 6 bases and J 7 bases; bases outside gene matches: 6. Per the germline V gene, CDR1 is ENHRY and CDR2 is SYGVKD. This CDR3 reads CAISTTGLEQYF. Here the CDR3 DNA reads TGTGCCATCAGCACGACAGGGCTGGAGCAGTACTTC.

The rearrangement links TRBV5-5 to TRBJ1-1, with D tentatively TRBD1 (6 bases). The CDR3 extends over 14 amino acids. Deletions cut 0 bases from V and 1 base from J, with 7 bases between. Germline V CDR1 and CDR2: SGHKS, YYEKEE (reference sequence). CDR3 nucleotide sequence: TGTGCCAGCAGCTTGGTACAGGGGAACACTGAAGCTTTCTTT. Amino acids: CASSLVQGNTEAFF.

The chain uses TRBV18 and TRBJ1-1, with D maybe TRBD1 (6 bases). This CDR3 contains 16 residues. CDR1 is KGHSH, CDR2 LQKENI, per germline. Between the trimmed V and J ends, which lost 6 bases and 3 bases, there was a span of 20 bases. CDR3 in amino acids: CASSLPPAGVDTEAFF. For the CDR3, the DNA is TGTGCCAGCTCCCTTCCACCGGCAGGGGTTGACACTGAAGCTTTCTTT.

This clone has only one observation. V gene TRBV19 combines with J gene TRBJ1-5, with 7 bases matching TRBD1. Unmatched junction bases numbered 13, after V lost 8 bases and J lost 0 bases. Germline assignment: CDR1 LNHDA and CDR2 SQIVND (reference sequence). The CDR3 extends over 17 amino acids. The CDR3 DNA sequence: TGTGCCAGTGGAAGAAGGACAGGAGGATATAGCAATCAGCCCCAGCATTTT. Amino acids: CASGRRTGGYSNQPQHF.

V is TRBV30 and J is TRBJ2-1, with 7 positions matching TRBD2. From germline, CDR1 is GTSNPN and CDR2 SVGIG (reference sequence). V gave up 2 bases and J gave up 4 bases; unmatched junction bases: 8. This CDR3 has 15 amino acids. The CDR3 loop reads CAWSRELAPYNEQFF. CDR3 DNA sequence: TGTGCCTGGAGTCGAGAACTAGCGCCTTACAATGAGCAGTTCTTC.

The chain couples TRBV5-1 to TRBJ2-3, with 11 bases aligning to TRBD2. Trimming cost V 4 bases and J 5 bases; bases outside gene matches: 3. The CDR3 extends over 14 amino acids. Germline V lookup: CDR1 SGHRS, CDR2 YFSETQ. The CDR3 bases are TGCGCCAGCAGCCCCACTAGCGGGGGAGATACGCAGTATTTT. Translating gives CASSPTSGGDTQYF.

The V call is TRBV12-3 or TRBV12-4, the J call TRBJ2-3, with unresolved D. The germline V and J ends were trimmed by 5 bases and 3 bases, with 3 bases remaining between them. This CDR3 region has 11 residues. The CDR3 DNA reads as TGTGCCAGCAGTCAGACAGATACGCAGTATTTT. Translated: CASSQTDTQYF.

The gene calls are TRBV3-1 (or the pseudogene TRBV3-2) and TRBJ2-3; the D gene is possibly TRBD1 (6 bases). Looked up from germline, CDR1 is LGHDT and CDR2 is YNNKEL (reference sequence). The V end lost 2 bases, the J end lost 3 bases, and 12 bases lay between the germline ends. The CDR3 is 15 amino acids. The CDR3 region is CASSQQGSGTDTQYF. The DNA of the CDR3 is TGTGCCAGCAGCCAACAGGGGAGTGGGACAGATACGCAGTATTTT.

The CDR3 sequence is CASSQGTGSYEQYF. The CDR3 nucleotides read TGTGCCAGCAGCCAAGGGACAGGGTCTTACGAGCAGTACTTC. The chain employs TRBV3-1 (or the pseudogene TRBV3-2) and TRBJ2-7; 8 positions agree with TRBD1. CDR1 and CDR2 from the germline V gene are LGHDT and YNNKEL (reference sequence). The length of the CDR3 is 14 residues. J gave up 4 bases and V 1 base, and 3 bases lay outside the gene matches.

The chain links TRBV2 to TRBJ2-3, with D possibly TRBD1 on 5 matching bases. Germline V gene data show CDR1 as SNHLY and CDR2 as FYNNEI. CDR3 length: 13 residues. The V end was cut by 1 base, the J end by 6 bases, with 8 bases between. This chain's CDR3 is CASSEGGHDTQYF. The CDR3 nucleotides are TGTGCCAGCAGTGAAGGGGGCCATGATACGCAGTATTTT.

The V call is TRBV27, the J call TRBJ2-7; 7 bases are shared with TRBD2. The germline V gene encodes CDR1 MNHEY and CDR2 SMNVEV (reference sequence). The CDR3 is 15 residues long. The trim removed 4 bases at V and 1 base at J, leaving 7 bases unmatched. The CDR3 spells CASSSGRGSSYEQYF. The DNA of the CDR3 is TGTGCCAGCAGTTCAGGGCGGGGGTCTTCCTACGAGCAGTACTTC.

V is TRBV30 and J is TRBJ1-5, with TRBD1 as a possible D gene (5 bases). The V gene lost 0 bases and the J gene lost 9 bases, with 18 bases spanning the gap. Germline V lookup: CDR1 GTSNPN, CDR2 SVGIG (reference sequence). The CDR3 has 15 amino acids. CDR3 protein: CAWSVRGSLGGPQHF. CDR3 nucleotide sequence: TGTGCCTGGAGTGTACGGGGCAGCCTCGGGGGGCCCCAGCATTTT.

The chain carries TRBV3-1 (or the pseudogene TRBV3-2) and TRBJ1-2; 10 bases match TRBD1. This CDR3 is 13 amino acids long. Trimming took 4 bases from V and 8 from J; bases not matched to a gene: 4. The germline V gene has CDR1 LGHDT and CDR2 YNNKEL (reference sequence). The CDR3 DNA is TGTGCCAGCAGCCTGGGACAGGGGAGAGGCTACACCTTC. Translation: CASSLGQGRGYTF.

The chain recombines TRBV18 with TRBJ1-5; no definite D call. The CDR3 is made up of 14 amino acids. Germline values: CDR1 KGHSH, CDR2 LQKENI. V lost 3 bases to trimming and J lost 3 bases, with 9 bases between them. CDR3 DNA sequence: TGTGCCAGCTCACCGGCAGACTACAATCAGCCCCAGCATTTT. This codes for CASSPADYNQPQHF.

J is TRBJ1-6 and V is TRBV25-1, with a tentative D call TRBD1 (6 bases). The V gene's germline CDR1 is MGHDK and CDR2 SYGVNS. V lost 7 bases, J lost 8 bases, and 18 bases lay in between. The CDR3 is 15 amino acids. CDR3 DNA sequence: TGTGCCAGCACCTCCGGACAGCCGGCCCATTCACCCCTCCACTTT. Residues: CASTSGQPAHSPLHF.

This chain uses TRBV28 with TRBJ2-6; D is perhaps TRBD2 (5 bases). The CDR3 sequence is 14 residues long. With 8 bases removed from V and 0 bases from J, the gap between germline ends came to 8 bases. Germline V gives CDR1 MDHEN, CDR2 SYDVKM. The CDR3 DNA sequence: TGTGCCAGCCGGGGTGACTCTGGGGCCAACGTCCTGACTTTC. Translating gives CASRGDSGANVLTF. Together with reference TRBV28 and TRBJ2-6, the CDR3 gives the full variable domain: DVKVTQSSRYLVKRTGEKVFLECVQDMDHENMFWYRQDPGLGLRLIYFSYDVKMKEKGDIPEGYSVSREKKERFSLILESASTNQTSMYLCASRGDSGANVLTFGAGSRLTVL.

The chain joins TRBV9 to TRBJ2-2; 7 bases line up with TRBD1. Germline CDR1 and CDR2: SGDLS and YYNGEE. The CDR3 has 16 amino acids. V lost 4 bases and J lost 5; bases outside the gene matches: 11. This CDR3 reads CASSKQGSVSTGELFF. The CDR3 DNA sequence: TGTGCCAGCAGCAAACAGGGGTCGGTTTCGACCGGGGAGCTGTTTTTT.

This rearrangement joins TRBV7-2 to TRBJ1-6, with 8 bases identical to TRBD1. CDR3 length equals 15 residues. Looked up from germline, CDR1 is SGHTA and CDR2 is FQGNSA. Trimming at V came to 5 bases and at J to 7 bases, leaving 7 bases not matched to a gene. DNA of the CDR3: TGTGCCAGCAGCATAGAGACAGGGGACAATTCACCCCTCCACTTT. It is translated as CASSIETGDNSPLHF.

The chain carries TRBV5-1 and TRBJ1-2; no reliable D call. Per the germline V gene, CDR1 is SGHRS and CDR2 is YFSETQ. V was cut by 0 bases and J by 6 bases, with 12 bases left in between. The CDR3 has 14 amino acids. The CDR3 DNA sequence: TGCGCCAGCAGCTTGGCCAGAACAATCGATGGCTACACCTTC. Residues: CASSLARTIDGYTF.